This TCR beta chain comes out of a study of blood T cell repertoires in COVID-19. Germline CDR1 reads LNHDA; CDR2 reads SQIVND (reference sequence). CDR3 length equals 16 residues. Trimming took 4 bases from V and 4 from J; bases not matched to a gene: 12. The data were produced by immunoSEQ multiplex PCR, yet TCRdb's version contains in-frame clones alone and is incomplete. The profile shows 350,000 to 500,000 clones, nearly 90% of them singletons. The sequence was obtained from a woman aged 18-29 years who had been exposed to COVID-19. Specimen: PBMCs or T cells enriched from blood (not recorded which). The chain joins TRBV19 to TRBJ1-2; 7 nucleotides line up with TRBD1. CDR3 sequence (DNA): TGTGCCAGTAGTACCCGATCACGACAGGGCGGCTATGGCTACACCTTC. Its protein is CASSTRSRQGGYGYTF.